Each of the 16 T cell receptor beta chains below was sequenced from the same sample in a study of beta chain features in type 1 diabetes (dated by TCRdb to the late 2010s). Preparation of the library involved the immunoSEQ multiplex PCR assay. The entire amount of isolated RNA was reverse transcribed using the High Capacity cDNA Reverse Transcription Kit, so the sequenced TCRB transcripts were expressed ones. Here the immuneACCESS table is served through TCRdb, limited to in-frame sequences with V and J called. Missing clones are a known gap in these copies; in checked studies unresolved V genes cover under half, and the rest lacks a known reason. The sample table contains some 410,000 clones; only one count was recorded for more than 9.5% of them. Over 0.04% of the sample rests with the top ten. The sample taken for sequencing was naive CD4+ T cells from blood. Taken with the paper, the label for cell subset or site translates to: true naive CD4+ T cells. The source is a woman aged 18-29 years in good health.

This clone was observed a handful of times. The rearrangement links TRBV9 to TRBJ1-2; D perhaps matches TRBD1 (6 bases). Germline CDR1 is SGDLS and CDR2 is YYNGEE. V gave up 3 bases and J gave up 3 bases, with 15 bases separating them. This CDR3 has 15 amino acids. The CDR3 region has the DNA TGTGCCAGCAGCGCCGGGGGCAGGTTAGACTATGGCTACACCTTC. It encodes CASSAGGRLDYGYTF. Full variable domain (remainder filled in from reference TRBV9 and TRBJ1-2): DSGVTQTPKHLITATGQRVTLRCSPRSGDLSVYWYQQSLDQGLQFLIQYYNGEERAKGNILERFSAQQFPDLHSELNLSSLELGDSALYFCASSAGGRLDYGYTFGSGTRLTVV.

This chain joins TRBV18 and TRBJ2-1; D is perhaps TRBD1 (6 bases). Germline loops: CDR1 KGHSH, CDR2 LQKENI. This CDR3 has 16 amino acids. V was cut by 0 bases and J by 9 bases, with 18 bases left in between. CDR3 sequence: CASSPPGASQGGEQFF. The CDR3 coding sequence is TGTGCCAGCTCACCACCAGGGGCCTCCCAAGGGGGTGAGCAGTTCTTC.

This clone showed up just a few times. The genes are TRBV14 and TRBJ2-3, with D perhaps matching TRBD2 (7 bases). The CDR3 totals 15 residues. In germline, CDR1 is SGHDN, CDR2 FVKESK. The ends were cut back, 3 bases at V and 5 bases at J, with 15 bases in the middle. In DNA form, the CDR3 reads TGTGCCAGCAGCCAGGCGGGGGCATGGGGAGATACGCAGTATTTT. The encoded protein is CASSQAGAWGDTQYF.

The chain has TRBV25-1 and TRBJ2-2; 10 nucleotides line up with TRBD2. Trimming took 6 bases from V and 6 from J; bases not matched to a gene: 7. The germline CDR1 and CDR2 sequences are MGHDK and SYGVNS. CDR3 size: 15 residues. CDR3 region: CASSVLAGRSGELFF. The CDR3 nucleotides read TGTGCCAGCAGCGTACTAGCGGGACGATCCGGGGAGCTGTTTTTT.

The CDR3 region is CASSRGREDIQYF. In DNA form, the CDR3 reads TGTGCCAGTAGTAGAGGCAGGGAGGACATTCAGTACTTC. The chain joins TRBV19 to TRBJ2-4; TRBD2 might be the D (6 bases). Trimming took 4 bases from V and 8 from J, leaving 12 bases between them. The germline CDR1 and CDR2 sequences are LNHDA and SQIVND (reference sequence). This CDR3 comprises 13 residues.

This clone appeared a few times. This sample includes further DNA sequences coding for the same CDR3. The V and J genes are TRBV20-1 and TRBJ2-3, with D possibly being TRBD1 or TRBD2 (5 bases each). V was shortened by 3 bases and J by 5 bases, with 6 bases between the two germline ends. This CDR3 spans 11 amino acids. CDR1 is DFQATT, CDR2 SNEGSKA, per germline (reference sequence). The CDR3 DNA reads as TGCAGTGCTAGGAGGGGAGATACGCAGTATTTT. Its protein is CSARRGDTQYF.

In its sample, this clone was seen a few times. The chain uses TRBV14 and TRBJ2-3, with D uncertain. Germline V gene data show CDR1 as SGHDN and CDR2 as FVKESK. V was shortened by 4 bases and J by 2 bases, with 10 bases between the two germline ends. The CDR3 loop spans 14 amino acids. This CDR3 reads CASSPSLPTDTQYF. The CDR3 nucleotides are TGTGCCAGCAGCCCATCACTACCCACAGATACGCAGTATTTT. Full variable domain (remainder filled in from reference TRBV14 and TRBJ2-3): EAGVTQFPSHSVIEKGQTVTLRCDPISGHDNLYWYRRVMGKEIKFLLHFVKESKQDESGMPNNRFLAERTGGTYSTLKVQPAELEDSGVYFCASSPSLPTDTQYFGPGTRLTVL.

This clone occurred many times. V is TRBV29-1 and J is TRBJ2-3; a weak D match, TRBD1 (5 bases). The V end was cut by 7 bases, the J end by 0 bases, with 14 bases between. The CDR3 contains 14 residues. Germline CDR1 and CDR2: SQVTM and ANQGSEA. The CDR3 DNA sequence: TGCAGCGCGTTGAGGTGGACAAGCACAGATACGCAGTATTTT. Translation: CSALRWTSTDTQYF.

This clone was observed a few times. The V gene is TRBV18, the J gene TRBJ1-2, with 9 positions matching TRBD1. Trimming cost V 2 bases and J 4 bases; bases outside gene matches: 8. CDR1 and CDR2 (germline): KGHSH, LQKENI. The CDR3 has 16 residues. DNA for the CDR3: TGTGCCAGCTCACCAGTCGACAGGGGGTCGGCCTATGGCTACACCTTC. Protein sequence: CASSPVDRGSAYGYTF. Filled out from reference TRBV18 and TRBJ1-2, the complete variable domain reads NAGVMQNPRHLVRRRGQEARLRCSPMKGHSHVYWYRQLPEEGLKFMVYLQKENIIDESGMPKERFSAEFPKEGPSILRIQQVVRGDSAAYFCASSPVDRGSAYGYTFGSGTRLTVV.

This clone was seen a few times. The chain couples TRBV20-1 to TRBJ1-3; D not certain. CDR1 is DFQATT, CDR2 SNEGSKA, per germline (reference sequence). V was shortened by 2 bases and J by 2 bases, with 1 base between the two germline ends. The CDR3 runs 11 residues. The CDR3 DNA sequence: TGCAGTGCTAGACCTGGAAACACCATATATTTT. Translating gives CSARPGNTIYF.

The chain carries TRBV7-9 and TRBJ2-1; D is perhaps TRBD2 (7 bases). V lost 3 bases and J 2 bases, leaving 14 bases between the germline ends. CDR1 and CDR2 (germline): SEHNR, FQNEAQ (reference sequence). CDR3 length: 16 amino acids. The CDR3 reads CASSLRGGSPYNEQFF. DNA of the CDR3: TGTGCCAGCAGCTTGAGGGGGGGATCCCCCTACAATGAGCAGTTCTTC.

This clone was recorded a few times. CDR3 DNA: TGTGCCAGCAGCGTAGAACGGTACAATGAGCAGTTCTTC. Protein product: CASSVERYNEQFF. This rearrangement joins TRBV9 to TRBJ2-1; D unclear. CDR1 and CDR2 from the germline V gene are SGDLS and YYNGEE. The V and J ends lost 0 bases and 4 bases respectively, with 5 bases between them. The CDR3 has 13 residues.

This CDR3 is CSASSREQAFF. The DNA of the CDR3 is TGCAGTGCTTCATCTCGAGAACAAGCTTTCTTT. The rearrangement uses TRBV20-1 and TRBJ1-1; D ambiguous. Germline V gene data show CDR1 as DFQATT and CDR2 as SNEGSKA (reference sequence). This CDR3 has 11 residues. V was clipped by 5 bases and J by 9 bases, with 13 bases between them.

This chain connects TRBV6-1 to TRBJ1-5; D is undetermined. The CDR3 is 14 amino acids. V was cut by 4 bases and J by 5 bases, with 12 bases left in between. In germline, CDR1 is MNHNS, CDR2 SASEGT. The CDR3 nucleotides read TGTGCCAGCAGTGGGGTGGTGAAAGATCAGCCCCAGCATTTT. Encoded protein: CASSGVVKDQPQHF.

This rearrangement joins TRBV6-6 to TRBJ2-1; either TRBD1 or TRBD2 may supply D (5 bases each). Between the trimmed V and J ends, which lost 4 bases and 6 bases, there was a span of 10 bases. The germline gives CDR1 MNHNY, CDR2 SVGAGI (reference sequence). This CDR3 is built from 13 residues. The CDR3: CASSSERGNEQFF. In DNA, the CDR3 is TGTGCCAGCAGTTCCGAGAGGGGCAATGAGCAGTTCTTC.

This clone has only a few counts. The V gene is TRBV5-1, the J gene TRBJ1-5; 7 positions agree with TRBD1. CDR3 size: 14 residues. Germline V gene sequence: CDR1 SGHRS, CDR2 YFSETQ. J gave up 5 bases and V 2 bases, and 4 bases lay outside the gene matches. The CDR3 loop is CASSFNTGDQPQHF. The CDR3 DNA sequence: TGCGCCAGCAGCTTTAACACAGGGGATCAGCCCCAGCATTTT.